A single sample is the source of the 19 T cell receptor beta chains below, sequenced in a study of identical twins. TCRdb reanalysed the 5' RACE reads using MiXCR and keeps one entry per CDR3 protein. Among roughly 690,000 distinct CDR3 sequences listed, 6.1% were seen once. Specimen: naive T cells sorted from blood. The receptors here all came from a man younger than 35 in good health.

This clonotype was counted a few times. The V gene is TRBV11-2, the J gene TRBJ2-2; unclear D gene. Germline assignment: CDR1 SGHAT and CDR2 FQNNGV. Trimming stripped 5 bases from V and 5 bases from J, with 12 bases between. The CDR3 is 14 amino acids. CDR3 nucleotides: TGTGCCAGCAGCGATATGAGGTGGACCGGGGAGCTGTTTTTT. Its protein is CASSDMRWTGELFF.

This clonotype occurred a few times. The chain joins TRBV7-3 to TRBJ2-1; a weak D match, TRBD2 (5 bases). Germline V gene sequence: CDR1 SGHTA, CDR2 FQGTGA. Trimming stripped 7 bases from V and 6 bases from J, with 13 bases between. The length of the CDR3 is 13 residues. CDR3 coding DNA: TGTGCCAGCAACTTCGGACTGGGCAATGAGCAGTTCTTC. This translates into CASNFGLGNEQFF.

This chain links TRBV11-1 with TRBJ2-3; TRBD1 matches at 12 bases. The CDR3 contains 16 residues. J was trimmed by 4 bases and V by 6 bases; bases with no gene match: 8. CDR1 and CDR2 from the germline V gene are SGHAT and FQDESV (reference sequence). CDR3 sequence (DNA): TGTGCCAGCAGGACACCGGGACAGGGGGCGTCAGATACGCAGTATTTT. It is translated as CASRTPGQGASDTQYF. Full variable domain (rest looked up from reference TRBV11-1 and TRBJ2-3): EAEVAQSPRYKITEKSQAVAFWCDPISGHATLYWYRQILGQGPELLVQFQDESVVDDSQLPKDRFSAERLKGVDSTLKIQPAELGDSAMYLCASRTPGQGASDTQYFGPGTRLTVL.

This clonotype was detected many times. The chain employs TRBV10-3 and TRBJ2-7; 7 positions match TRBD2. Germline V gene sequence: CDR1 ENHRY, CDR2 SYGVKD. This CDR3 has 12 residues. The J segment lost 6 bases and the V segment lost 5 bases, leaving 4 bases of the junction unmatched. Here the CDR3 DNA reads TGTGCCATCAGTCCCCCGGGGGGCGAGCAGTACGTC. Amino acid sequence: CAISPPGGEQYV.

This clonotype was found a few times. This chain joins TRBV12-5 and TRBJ2-1; TRBD2 is a possible D gene (6 bases). The CDR3 has 13 amino acids. Germline loops: CDR1 LGHNT, CDR2 FRNRAP. Trimming removed 4 bases from V and 10 bases from J, with 14 bases in between. The CDR3, as DNA: TGTGCTAGTGGTTCCCTTGCCGGGAGCGAGCAGTTCTTC. This gives the protein CASGSLAGSEQFF.

In its sample, this clonotype was seen many times. The V and J genes are TRBV20-1 and TRBJ1-5, with 10 nucleotides matching TRBD1. Germline values: CDR1 DFQATT, CDR2 SNEGSKA (reference sequence). J gave up 7 bases and V 6 bases, and 9 bases lay outside the gene matches. The CDR3 has 14 amino acids. The CDR3 region is CSAIPGQGSQPQHF. CDR3 sequence (DNA): TGCAGTGCAATCCCGGGACAGGGGAGCCAGCCCCAGCATTTT.

In its sample, this clonotype was seen many times. The rearrangement links TRBV28 to TRBJ2-5; 9 nucleotides match TRBD2. V shed 6 bases, J shed 1 base, and the junction held 9 bases outside the gene matches. CDR3 length: 16 residues. Looked up from germline, CDR1 is MDHEN and CDR2 is SYDVKM. CDR3 DNA sequence: TGTGCCAGCAGCCCTCTTACTAGCGGGCTCCAAGAGACCCAGTACTTC. This sequence encodes CASSPLTSGLQETQYF.

This clonotype was seen at least ten times. The CDR3 DNA follows: TGCGCCAGCAGCCCGGGACAGGGGATCTACGAGCAGTACGTC. Encoded protein: CASSPGQGIYEQYV. The rearrangement joins TRBV5-1 to TRBJ2-7; 10 bases match TRBD1. Germline CDR1 is SGHRS and CDR2 is YFSETQ. The CDR3 runs 14 residues. Trimming at V came to 4 bases and at J to 3 bases, leaving 4 bases not matched to a gene.

This clonotype was detected ten times or more. The CDR3 loop is CASSVDRGSYNEQFF. The CDR3 DNA reads as TGCGCCAGCAGTGTGGACAGGGGCTCCTACAATGAGCAGTTCTTC. The rearrangement joins TRBV10-2 to TRBJ2-1; 9 nucleotides align to TRBD1. V shed 4 bases and J 0 bases; nucleotides not matched to a gene: 1. Germline V lookup: CDR1 WSHSY, CDR2 SAAADI. The CDR3 extends over 15 amino acids.

This clonotype was counted ten times or more. V and J are TRBV5-1 and TRBJ2-1, with D perhaps TRBD1 or TRBD2 (5 bases each). CDR3 length equals 14 residues. V dropped 3 bases and J dropped 6 bases, with 13 bases sitting between them. The germline V gene encodes CDR1 SGHRS and CDR2 YFSETQ. The CDR3 DNA is TGCGCCAGCAGCTGGGTTCGGGGACCCAATGAGCAGTTCTTC. Protein sequence: CASSWVRGPNEQFF.

A few counts support this clonotype. J is TRBJ2-1 and V is TRBV14, with a weak D call TRBD1 (5 bases). Deletions cut 0 bases from V and 6 bases from J, with 12 bases between. The length of the CDR3 is 15 residues. CDR1 and CDR2 from the germline V gene are SGHDN and FVKESK. CDR3 in amino acids: CASSQDQGSSNEQFF. For the CDR3, the DNA is TGTGCCAGCAGCCAAGATCAGGGATCTTCCAATGAGCAGTTCTTC. The whole variable domain, filled in from reference TRBV14 and TRBJ2-1, reads EAGVTQFPSHSVIEKGQTVTLRCDPISGHDNLYWYRRVMGKEIKFLLHFVKESKQDESGMPNNRFLAERTGGTYSTLKVQPAELEDSGVYFCASSQDQGSSNEQFFGPGTRLTVL.

The chain joins TRBV20-1 to TRBJ1-2, with D possibly being TRBD1 (6 bases). Trimming left V 6 bases short and J 5 bases short, with 16 bases between. The CDR3 consists of 13 residues. The germline gives CDR1 DFQATT, CDR2 SNEGSKA (reference sequence). As DNA, the CDR3 is TGCAGTGCGATGAGACAGGCTGGGTATGGCTACACCTTC. Translation gives CSAMRQAGYGYTF.

The sample holds many counts of this clonotype. CDR3 sequence: CAWVQGQGQDEQFF. CDR3 DNA sequence: TGTGCCTGGGTCCAGGGACAGGGTCAAGATGAGCAGTTCTTC. V usage is TRBV30 and J usage is TRBJ2-1; 9 bases align to TRBD1. CDR3 size: 14 residues. Germline V gene data show CDR1 as GTSNPN and CDR2 as SVGIG (reference sequence). The V and J ends lost 5 bases and 8 bases, in that order; junction bases with no gene match: 10.

The V call is TRBV12-3 or TRBV12-4, the J call TRBJ2-7, with D possibly matching TRBD2 (5 bases). The CDR3 is 14 residues long. Trimming cost V 4 bases and J 2 bases, with 12 bases left between them. The CDR3, as DNA: TGTGCCAGCAGTTCAGGCGGGCCTCCCTACGAGCAGTACTTC. It is translated as CASSSGGPPYEQYF.

This clonotype was recorded a few times. A much larger clone lies a single base off, so this may be a read error. V usage is TRBV28 and J usage is TRBJ1-5; maybe TRBD1 (6 bases). CDR1 is MDHEN, CDR2 SYDVKM, per germline. CDR3 length: 14 residues. V lost 4 bases to trimming and J lost 3 bases, with 10 bases between them. The chain's CDR3 is CASSSGQHNQPQHF. The CDR3 DNA is TGTGCCAGCAGTTCAGGACAGCACAATCAGCCCCAGCATTTT.

The CDR3: CATSSAHNQPQHF. The CDR3 nucleotides are TGTGCCACCAGCTCAGCACACAATCAGCCCCAGCATTTT. The chain carries TRBV15 and TRBJ1-5; D not certain. The CDR3 sequence is 13 residues long. Trimming left V 5 bases short and J 3 bases short, with 8 bases between. Per germline, CDR1 LNHNV and CDR2 YYDKDF (reference sequence).

This clonotype was recorded a few times. The chain combines TRBV7-8 with TRBJ2-5, with 8 bases matching TRBD1. The CDR3 length is 16 residues. With V trimmed by 5 bases and J by 2 bases, 10 bases remained unmatched. Germline values: CDR1 SGHVS, CDR2 FQNEAQ. This chain's CDR3 is CASSHPSTGGQETQYF. DNA for the CDR3: TGTGCCAGCAGCCACCCTTCTACAGGGGGGCAAGAGACCCAGTACTTC.

The sample holds many counts of this clonotype. J is TRBJ2-2 and V is TRBV10-3; D unresolved. CDR1 ENHRY and CDR2 SYGVKD come from the germline V gene. Deletions cut 5 bases from V and 3 bases from J, with 4 bases between. The CDR3 is made up of 12 amino acids. CDR3 protein: CAISQDTGELFF. CDR3 bases: TGTGCCATCAGTCAGGACACCGGGGAGCTGTTTTTT.

This clonotype appeared a few times. The rearrangement joins TRBV5-4 to TRBJ2-7, with TRBD2 matching over 8 bases. The trim removed 1 base at V and 0 bases at J, leaving 3 bases unmatched. This CDR3 region has 15 residues. Germline V gives CDR1 SGHNT, CDR2 YYREEE (reference sequence). The chain's CDR3 is CASSLRSGSSYEQYF. In DNA, the CDR3 is TGTGCCAGCAGCTTGAGGAGCGGGAGCTCCTACGAGCAGTACTTC.